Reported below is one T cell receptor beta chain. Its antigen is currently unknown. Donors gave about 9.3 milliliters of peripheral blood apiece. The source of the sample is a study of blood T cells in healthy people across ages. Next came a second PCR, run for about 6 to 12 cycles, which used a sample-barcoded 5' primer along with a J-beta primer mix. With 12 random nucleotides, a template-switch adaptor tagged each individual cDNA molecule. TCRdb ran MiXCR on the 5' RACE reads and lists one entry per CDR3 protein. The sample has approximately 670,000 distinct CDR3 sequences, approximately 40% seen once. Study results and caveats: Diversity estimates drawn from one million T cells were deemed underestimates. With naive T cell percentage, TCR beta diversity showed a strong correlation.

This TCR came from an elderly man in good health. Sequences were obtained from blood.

The CDR3, as DNA: TGCAGTGCTACGGCGAGACAACCCCAAGAGACCCAGTACTTC. It translates to CSATARQPQETQYF. The chain employs TRBV20-1 and TRBJ2-5; D not resolved. The germline V gene has CDR1 DFQATT and CDR2 SNEGSKA (reference sequence). V shed 4 bases and J shed 1 base, with 13 bases lying between them. There are 14 residues in the CDR3.